This T cell receptor (beta chain) was observed in a study of CD8+CD57+ T cells in acquired aplastic anemia. Study-level information: Around 3.5 ug was the average amount of DNA from sorted CD4+ and CD8+ cells.

Those patients picked for sequencing had displayed CD8+CD57+ cell expansion on flow cytometry. Patients were treatment-naive when blood was sampled. Template material for TCR beta VDJ and CDR3 profiling consisted of genomic DNA. From the reads, TCRdb called clonotypes with MiXCR, one entry per CDR3 protein. Here the sample spans some 150,000 distinct CDR3 sequences, about 70% being singletons. Germline V gene lookup returns CDR1 DFQATT and CDR2 SNEGSKA (reference sequence). The CDR3 sequence is 14 residues long. Deletions cut 1 base from V and 4 bases from J, with 11 bases between. The chain is built from TRBV20-1 and TRBJ1-5; D unclear. The receptor comes from a human donor with aplastic anemia. Sequencing was done on a sample of sorted CD4+, CD8+, or CD8+CD57+ T cells (not recorded which) from PBMCs. The CDR3 here is CSARAAVGNQPQHF. CDR3 DNA sequence: TGCAGTGCTAGAGCGGCAGTAGGAAATCAGCCCCAGCATTTT.